Presented here are 8 T cell receptor beta chains from one specimen sequenced in a study of blood T cell repertoires in COVID-19. Here immunoSEQ multiplex PCR was the method, and the copy in TCRdb shows in-frame clones only, minus some. Found here are 400,000 to 500,000 clones, roughly 84% of them singletons; the top ten hold approximately 1.3%. Sequencing was carried out using PBMCs or T cells enriched from blood (not recorded which). The receptors come from a woman aged 18 to 35 who had been exposed to COVID-19.

The rearrangement links TRBV7-3 to TRBJ1-1; 10 nucleotides match TRBD1. V trimming: 1 base; J trimming: 3 bases; junction bases outside the gene matches: 5. Germline CDR1 SGHTA, CDR2 FQGTGA. This CDR3 is 16 amino acids long. In nucleotides, the CDR3 is TGTGCCAGCAGCTTAAACCCGGGACAGGGGTACACTGAAGCTTTCTTT. It translates to CASSLNPGQGYTEAFF.

CDR3 DNA: TGCGCCAGCAGTGAGTCGGGACAGTCCTACGAGCAGTACTTC. Encoded protein: CASSESGQSYEQYF. The gene calls are TRBV10-2 and TRBJ2-7; TRBD1 agrees at 7 bases. The CDR3 spans 14 residues. V was pared by 0 bases and J by 1 base, with 0 bases of the junction left unmatched. CDR1 is WSHSY, CDR2 SAAADI, per germline.

This chain joins TRBV6-2 or TRBV6-3 and TRBJ1-1; D unresolved. Deletions cut 2 bases from V and 8 bases from J, with 9 bases between. CDR3 size: 12 residues. Germline-derived CDR1 and CDR2 are MNHEY and SVGEGT. The CDR3 loop reads CASSYGIKEAFF. In DNA, the CDR3 is TGTGCCAGCAGTTACGGCATAAAAGAAGCTTTCTTT.

V gene TRBV3-1 (or the pseudogene TRBV3-2) combines with J gene TRBJ1-4; 12 bases are shared with TRBD1. The germline gives CDR1 LGHDT, CDR2 YNNKEL (reference sequence). This CDR3 region has 17 residues. J gave up 6 bases and V 0 bases, and 5 bases lay outside the gene matches. The CDR3 sequence is CASSQEKGTGGHEKLFF. The DNA of the CDR3 is TGTGCCAGCAGCCAAGAAAAGGGGACAGGGGGCCATGAAAAACTGTTTTTT.

The V call is TRBV28, the J call TRBJ1-4, with 10 positions matching TRBD1. Looked up from germline, CDR1 is MDHEN and CDR2 is SYDVKM. Trimming cost V 7 bases and J 6 bases; bases outside gene matches: 2. The CDR3 length is 13 residues. The CDR3 region is CASKDRGDEKLFF. In nucleotides, the CDR3 is TGTGCCAGCAAGGACAGGGGGGATGAAAAACTGTTTTTT.

The chain links TRBV27 to TRBJ2-3; possible D gene TRBD1, 5 bases. The germline V and J ends were trimmed by 6 bases and 2 bases, with 9 bases remaining between them. The germline CDR1 and CDR2 sequences are MNHEY and SMNVEV (reference sequence). The CDR3 totals 13 residues. The CDR3 DNA is TGTGCCAGCAGCAGACAGACCACAGATACGCAGTATTTT. It specifies CASSRQTTDTQYF.

This sequence joins TRBV9 and TRBJ2-1, with 10 bases lining up with TRBD2. Germline V gene lookup returns CDR1 SGDLS and CDR2 YYNGEE. The CDR3 runs 15 residues. V lost 0 bases and J lost 6; bases outside the gene matches: 3. CDR3 region: CASSVASGRANEQFF. The CDR3, as DNA: TGTGCCAGCAGCGTAGCCAGCGGGAGGGCCAATGAGCAGTTCTTC.

A few counts support this clone. Other DNA sequences in the sample encode the same CDR3. CDR3 residues: CASSLTGAGGYTF. The CDR3 DNA reads as TGTGCCAGCAGCTTGACAGGGGCAGGCGGCTACACCTTC. The J gene is TRBJ1-2, the V gene TRBV7-3; TRBD1 matches at 8 bases. The CDR3 runs 13 residues. CDR1 is SGHTA, CDR2 FQGTGA, per germline. J gave up 8 bases and V 3 bases, and 5 bases lay outside the gene matches.